What follows describes a single T cell receptor beta chain. This clone appeared a few times. Its cognate antigen has yet to be identified. Base quality data are lacking; no much larger clone is found one base away. The V end gives up 0 bases and the J end 6 bases, leaving 0 bases in the junction not matched to a gene. The CDR3 goes from the cysteine to the phenylalanine over 13 residues. CDR3 DNA is the only sequence kept; it has 39 bases, read in frame from the first base. Per the germline V gene, SGHRS is the CDR1 and YFSETQ is the CDR2. The cohort comprised around 700 healthy bone marrow donors. Cohort members were all nominally healthy when sampled, although unrecorded immune exposures were likely present. The donor was CMV seronegative and belonged to the group of more than 300 seronegative cohort members. A peripheral blood sample was provided by each donor, and peripheral blood mononuclear cells were used for TCR beta sequencing. The Qiagen DNeasy Blood Extraction Kit was used to extract genomic DNA from the blood cell samples.

The receptor library was made with the immunoSEQ multiplex PCR assay. A mixture of 60 forward primers for TCR Vbeta segments and 13 reverse primers for TCR Jbeta segments was used in the multiplex PCR. The CDR3 region of rearranged TCR beta genes was amplified from genomic DNA by a multiplex PCR assay. The amplified TCR beta libraries were sequenced on the Illumina HiSeq System as 87-base-pair reads. The paper's processing steps were these. In a later analysis, tens of millions of unique TCR beta chains were counted across the 690 or so repertoires, and about 10 million of these chains were shared by at least two donors. Raw reads were error-corrected and collapsed into unique sequences with a nearest-neighbor algorithm that merged closely related sequences to remove PCR and sequencing errors. Alignment of CDR3 sequences to IMGT reference sequences was used to assign V, D and J gene segments. For a sequence to be retained, a match of at least six nucleotides to both a V gene segment and a J gene segment was required. Rearrangements were called productive when the CDR3 lacked stop codons and stayed in frame with V and J; all others were non-productive. CDR3 was defined according to IMGT convention as the region running from the second conserved V-encoded cysteine to the conserved J-encoded phenylalanine. In an earlier analysis of approximately 590 of the donors, sequences lacking an unambiguous match to a single V gene segment were excluded. An earlier analysis of approximately 590 of the donors classified V segments as functional when productive rearrangements were above 56.7% and as segregating when the standard deviation between donors was above 5%. A statistical classification framework was built for diagnosing cytomegalovirus status from the catalog of TCR beta chain sequences. In a later analysis, V and J genes were assigned by comparing TCR nucleotide sequences against IMGT/GENE-DB human TR gene sequences. A later analysis assigned CDR3 sequences and most-parsimonious VDJ recombination scenarios with the TCRdist pipeline. In a later analysis, each TCR beta chain was defined by its CDR3 amino acid sequence together with its V-gene family, and reads lacking a unique V-gene family were excluded. As a way to deal with suspected cross-contamination and a sequencing artifact, a later analysis dropped hundreds of nucleotide sequences that were highly shared and had low generation probability. A later analysis calculated a clonal expansion index for each public chain from normalized within-repertoire ranks of inferred template counts. Generation probabilities in a later analysis came from a VDJ recombination model fitted to out-of-frame rearrangements, and those results were checked against IGoR. In a later analysis, hypergeometric tests were used to score TCR-TCR, TCR-HLA and TCR-CMV co-occurrence, with a repertoire-size bias correction applied to TCR pairs. A later analysis estimated false discovery rates by permuting HLA or CMV assignments 20 times. In a later analysis, co-occurring TCRs were grouped using DBSCAN, with TCRdist sequence similarity added in when clustering inside HLA-allele-positive subsets. Repertoires with fewer than 30,000 or more than 120,000 public chains, plus five repertoires with anomalous nucleotide sharing, were excluded from co-occurrence clustering. TCRdb's version of the immuneACCESS table is confined to in-frame rearrangements and falls short of the full clone set. An unresolved V gene accounts for under half of the shortfall where checked; the remainder is of unknown origin. V and J calls and clone size come straight from that table; D and trimming were deduced from the DNA. The sample data list 110,000 to 150,000 clones, and 73% of these were observed just once. The ten largest clones take up over 1% of the sample.

This sample was included in a study of cytomegalovirus exposure and HLA in healthy donors (TCRdb year 2017). With regard to the full study: An earlier analysis of approximately 550 of the donors reported approximately 300 Gb of sequence data and roughly 110 million unique TCR beta sequences from roughly 180 million T cells. An early release covering 550 to 650 HLA-typed donors comprised approximately 300 gigabases of sequencing data and approximately 85 million unique TCR sequences. The genetic ancestry cluster associated with self-reported Caucasian donors included roughly 84% of the approximately 410 genotyped donors. The aim of the study was to test whether cataloging public T cell receptors could identify signatures of past pathogen exposure. The study profiled the T cell repertoires of hundreds of subjects by immunosequencing and related them to cytomegalovirus serostatus. In addition to the first cohort of 666 subjects, a separate validation cohort of under 150 different subjects was used. The study combined high-throughput TCR immunosequencing, statistical association of individual TCRs with disease status, and machine learning to predict cytomegalovirus infection status. In a later analysis, previously published TCR beta repertoires from hundreds of donors were re-analyzed and high-resolution HLA genotyping was added so that TCR occurrence patterns could be studied. Rather than drawing on any new phenotypic data, the later analysis identified candidate immune exposures from TCR beta sequences and the way those sequences occurred across donors. An earlier analysis of 587 of the donors applied high-throughput TCR beta sequencing to assess whether each TCR beta V gene segment acted as functional or pseudogenic. Donor age, sex, ethnicity and CMV serostatus were compiled alongside the repertoire data. Genome-wide SNP genotypes for about 60% of the roughly 670 donors were used in a later genetic analysis, which treated that subset as a discovery cohort. Every discovery cohort repertoire had been produced on one sequencing platform. HLA typing covered class I and class II loci at four-digit resolution. The number of typed donors differed by locus: about 620-640 for A, B, C, DRB1 and DQB1; approximately 540 for DQA1; around 580 for DPA1; and approximately 450 for DPB1. Roughly five DR-DQ haplotypes were handled as single units for association and clustering because linkage in the cohort was strong. Among a few hundred genotyped donors of the cohort, an average of approximately 250,000 unique TCR beta nucleotide sequences were sequenced per donor, around 20% of them non-productive. What the research found in general, with its limitations: In a later analysis, several top co-occurrence clusters were reported to appear linked to parvovirus B19, influenza, CMV and Epstein-Barr virus. Because counts were too low, more than 15 rarely observed V segments, including chromosome 9 orphons, were excluded from the earlier analysis of around 590 of the donors. V-gene and J-gene trimming of TCR beta chains was associated with a missense DCLRE1C variant in a later genetic analysis, and the association was replicated in an independent cohort. In a later analysis, around 17,000 TCR beta sequences were associated with specific HLA alleles at a false discovery rate of 0.05. When HLA alleles, especially DR and DQ, strongly co-occurred, attributing TCR associations to individual alleles was difficult. A later analysis found that most CMV-associated TCR beta chains appeared HLA-restricted, with HLA associations seemingly driven largely by CMV exposure. CMV serostatus was the only immune exposure information available for the cohort. An earlier analysis of approximately 600 of the donors showed that most TCR beta V segments appeared in productive rearrangements either about 90% or about 30% of the time, which broadly matched IMGT annotations. The authors suggested that the approach could potentially be extended to other disease states and immunological phenotypes. Compared with the approximately 700-donor mean, donors in an Asian-associated ancestry cluster had fewer N-insertions in productive TCRs, according to a later genetic analysis. The study listed 164 TCR beta chains as associated with cytomegalovirus. In vitro tests confirmed that a few of the cytomegalovirus-associated TCR beta chains recognize cytomegalovirus antigens. The 87-base-pair reads could not distinguish some IMGT-functional V segments, including TRBV6-2 and TRBV6-3, so those segments were excluded. Because HLA typing was unavailable for some donors at each locus, only the typed subset was used in association tests. In a later analysis, the rate of TCR association differed among HLA loci, with DRB1 alleles having the most associated TCRs and HLA-C alleles having the fewest. The classifier was reported to diagnose cytomegalovirus status with high specificity and sensitivity in both the original and validation cohorts. The cohort was sequenced for TCR beta chains only, and without alpha or paired-chain data the features that could be detected were limited. A group of highly shared sequence variants was considered likely to be a technical artifact of the sequencing pipeline. Most TCR sequences were seen in very few donors, while some public TCRs were found in many individuals. Compared with equally common non-associated chains, HLA-associated TCR beta chains in a later analysis were more clonally expanded and had lower generation probabilities. A further reported finding was that TCR beta sequences accurately predicted the HLA-A and HLA-B alleles for most subjects in the first cohort. Correlated functional status among segregating V segments might reflect linkage disequilibrium, but an unknown experimental factor could not be ruled out. Roughly uniform sequencing depth across donors was assumed in presence/absence analyses, although this assumption may not hold.

Rearrangement joined TRBV5-1 to TRBJ2-3, with 8 junctional bases fitting TRBD1. The sequence derives from a woman aged 40 to 50 in good health and CMV-seronegative. The sample comprised PBMCs. The CDR3 amino acid sequence is: CASSLDRGDTQYF. The sequence in DNA is TGCGCCAGCAGCTTGGACAGGGGGGATACGCAGTATTTT.